The 32 T cell receptor beta chains reported below all come from one sample, sequenced in a study of T cells in Graves' hyperthyroidism and ophthalmopathy (dated by TCRdb to about 2019). Libraries were made using multiplex PCR. For sequencing, an Illumina HiSeq 2000 was employed. The TCR beta CDR3 regions were amplified from RNA transcripts. A first-round RT-PCR of the TCR CDR3 used the HTBI primer set with the Qiagen OneStep RT-PCR kit. Clones were called with MiXCR by TCRdb after fastp trimmed the public reads at Q25, and only in-frame beta chains were retained. Each CDR3 protein gets just one entry, which takes the most common genes and DNA from the rows behind it. This sample comprises approximately 740,000 distinct CDR3 sequences, around 15% of them detected only once. The ten largest clones take up approximately 10% of the sample. The sequenced sample was blood. These receptors were obtained from a woman aged 18-35 years with Graves' hyperthyroidism.

The CDR3 region is CATWASGDYNEQFF. In DNA form, the CDR3 reads TGTGCCACCTGGGCTAGCGGGGACTACAATGAGCAGTTCTTC. The genes are TRBV10-3 and TRBJ2-1; 9 nucleotides align to TRBD2. The V gene end was trimmed by 10 bases and the J gene end by 3 bases; junction bases not matched to a gene: 7. This CDR3 comprises 14 residues. Germline assignment: CDR1 ENHRY and CDR2 SYGVKD.

This clonotype was seen repeatedly, ten times or more. The chain uses TRBV12-3 or TRBV12-4 and TRBJ2-3; TRBD2 matches 10 bases. The junction had 7 bases not matched to a gene; V was cut back by 7 bases and J by 0 bases. The CDR3 has 16 residues. The CDR3 sequence is CASTTSGAFSTDTQYF. CDR3 bases: TGTGCCAGCACCACTAGCGGGGCCTTTAGCACAGATACGCAGTATTTT.

This clonotype was seen a handful of times. This chain connects TRBV7-9 to TRBJ2-1, with D perhaps matching TRBD1 (6 bases). V was shortened by 5 bases and J by 6 bases, with 26 bases between the two germline ends. This CDR3 comprises 18 residues. Germline lookup yields CDR1 SEHNR and CDR2 FQNEAQ (reference sequence). The CDR3 DNA follows: TGTGCCAGCAGCGAAAGCCACTACAGGGTCGATCCGATCAATGAGCAGTTCTTC. Its protein product is CASSESHYRVDPINEQFF.

The V and J genes are TRBV5-6 and TRBJ2-5; TRBD2 matches 9 bases. The V segment lost 4 bases and the J segment 9 bases; nucleotides outside the gene matches: 13. CDR1 and CDR2 (germline): SGHDT, YYEEEE. This CDR3 has 15 amino acids. The CDR3 region is CASSVETSGLGAQYF. CDR3 nucleotide sequence: TGTGCCAGCAGCGTGGAGACTAGCGGTCTTGGGGCCCAGTACTTC.

The chain couples TRBV15 to TRBJ2-1; TRBD2 matches at 11 bases. The CDR3 consists of 18 residues. The germline gives CDR1 LNHNV, CDR2 YYDKDF (reference sequence). The V segment lost 0 bases and the J segment 7 bases; nucleotides outside the gene matches: 11. CDR3 DNA sequence: TGTGCCACCAGCAGAGATGTTTCGGGACTAGCGGCCTGGAATGAGCAGTTCTTC. Amino acids: CATSRDVSGLAAWNEQFF.

This clonotype was counted a few times. The V call is TRBV20-1, the J call TRBJ2-3; tentative D call: TRBD2 (6 bases). This CDR3 has 14 amino acids. Germline V gene lookup returns CDR1 DFQATT and CDR2 SNEGSKA (reference sequence). V was shortened by 3 bases and J by 3 bases, with 13 bases between the two germline ends. The CDR3 DNA sequence: TGCAGTGCTAGTGGTGGGAGGCGGACAGATACGCAGTATTTT. This encodes CSASGGRRTDTQYF.

Many counts were recorded for this clonotype. CDR3 residues: CSASGTYEQYF. For the CDR3, the DNA is TGCAGTGCTTCTGGGACCTACGAGCAGTACTTC. The genes are TRBV20-1 and TRBJ2-7; no clear D gene. V lost 5 bases, J lost 2 bases, and 7 bases lay in between. Germline V CDR1 and CDR2: DFQATT, SNEGSKA (reference sequence). The CDR3 has 11 residues.

This clonotype was detected many times. This sequence joins TRBV7-9 and TRBJ2-1; TRBD2 aligns across 15 bases. The CDR3 has 16 residues. Trimming at V came to 1 base and at J to 9 bases, leaving 4 bases not matched to a gene. CDR1 and CDR2 from the germline V gene are SEHNR and FQNEAQ (reference sequence). The CDR3 region has the DNA TGTGCCAGCAGCTTAGGTGCGGGACTAGCGGGAGGTGAGCAGTTCTTC. This sequence encodes CASSLGAGLAGGEQFF.

This clonotype was seen only a few times. The chain employs TRBV28 and TRBJ2-3; 9 nucleotides agree with TRBD1. The CDR3 length is 14 residues. CDR1 and CDR2 from the germline V gene are MDHEN and SYDVKM. With 5 bases clipped from V and 6 bases from J, the junction kept 6 bases outside the gene matches. CDR3 protein: CASSGQGIADTQYF. The CDR3 DNA follows: TGTGCCAGCAGTGGACAGGGGATTGCGGATACGCAGTATTTT.

This chain connects TRBV28 to TRBJ2-7; TRBD1 matches 10 bases. Germline V lookup: CDR1 MDHEN, CDR2 SYDVKM. J gave up 1 base and V 10 bases, and 10 bases lay outside the gene matches. This CDR3 is 15 amino acids long. In nucleotides, the CDR3 is TGTGCCACCTCAAGGACAGGGGGGAAATCCTACGAGCAGTACTTC. As protein: CATSRTGGKSYEQYF.

A few counts support this clonotype. The rearrangement joins TRBV19 to TRBJ2-4; 9 nucleotides agree with TRBD2. Germline V gene lookup returns CDR1 LNHDA and CDR2 SQIVND (reference sequence). The V segment lost 4 bases and the J segment 3 bases; nucleotides outside the gene matches: 7. This CDR3 is built from 16 residues. The CDR3: CASSRRGGQGKNIQYF. In DNA form, the CDR3 reads TGTGCCAGTAGTAGGCGGGGGGGTCAGGGCAAAAACATTCAGTACTTC.

As DNA, the CDR3 is TGTGCCAGTAGGAGGCTTGGTGAAAAACTGTTTTTT. Translation: CASRRLGEKLFF. The chain couples TRBV19 to TRBJ1-4; D ambiguous. This CDR3 region has 12 residues. The germline CDR1 and CDR2 sequences are LNHDA and SQIVND (reference sequence). V was clipped by 6 bases and J by 7 bases, with 9 bases between them.

CDR3 coding DNA: TGCGCCAGCAGCCAAGATTCAGGACCTGCAGGGGAGACCCAGTACTTC. Amino acids: CASSQDSGPAGETQYF. The chain is built from TRBV4-1 and TRBJ2-5, with D maybe TRBD1 (5 bases). With 0 bases removed from V and 5 bases from J, the gap between germline ends came to 16 bases. The CDR3 spans 16 residues. The germline V gene has CDR1 MGHRA and CDR2 YSYEKL.

This clonotype was observed a handful of times. The junction does not match germline at one end; this may be a read error. This sequence joins TRBV7-2 and TRBJ2-5; the match to TRBD2 covers 7 bases. CDR3 length: 15 amino acids. Germline V gene sequence: CDR1 SGHTA, CDR2 FQGNSA. This chain's CDR3 is CASSLVGGSRKTQYF. The DNA for the CDR3 is TGTGCCAGCAGTTTAGTGGGCGGGAGTAGGAAGACCCAGTACTTC.

This clonotype was picked up many times. This chain connects TRBV20-1 to TRBJ2-7; the match to TRBD2 covers 14 bases. Germline-derived CDR1 and CDR2 are DFQATT and SNEGSKA (reference sequence). This CDR3 is 16 amino acids long. Trimming cost V 5 bases and J 5 bases; bases outside gene matches: 11. The DNA of the CDR3 is TGCAGTGCTGTCGGACTAGCGGGAGGTTGGGTTAACGAGCAGTACTTC. Its translation is CSAVGLAGGWVNEQYF.

The chain recombines TRBV6-8 with TRBJ2-7; either TRBD1 or TRBD2 may fit D (7 bases each). The CDR3 is made up of 15 amino acids. V shed 6 bases and J shed 0 bases, with 15 bases lying between them. Germline loops: CDR1 MNHGY, CDR2 SAAAGT. DNA of the CDR3: TGTGCCAGCAGCCACAGGGGAGGGAGCTCCTACGAGCAGTACTTC. Translated: CASSHRGGSSYEQYF.

Ten or more counts support this clonotype. The rearrangement joins TRBV3-1 to TRBJ1-2; D gene unclear. V lost 3 bases and J lost 6, with 29 bases in between. The CDR3 covers 19 residues. Germline values: CDR1 LGHDT, CDR2 YNNKEL (reference sequence). The CDR3 region has the DNA TGTGCCAGCAGCCATCCCCCCGGGGTCTGGGGAAGGCCCGGGGATGGCTACACCTTC. As protein: CASSHPPGVWGRPGDGYTF.

This clonotype was picked up a small number of times. V and J are TRBV28 and TRBJ1-3, with a weak D call TRBD1 (6 bases). Germline CDR1 is MDHEN and CDR2 is SYDVKM. V lost 5 bases and J 3 bases, leaving 14 bases between the germline ends. The CDR3 contains 15 residues. The CDR3 DNA follows: TGTGCCAGCAGTCCCGGGGGGGCGAATGGAAACACCATATATTTT. Its translation is CASSPGGANGNTIYF.

V is TRBV28 and J is TRBJ1-5; TRBD1 aligns across 9 bases. V trimming: 7 bases; J trimming: 3 bases; junction bases outside the gene matches: 10. The germline V gene has CDR1 MDHEN and CDR2 SYDVKM. CDR3 length equals 16 residues. CDR3: CASTGTGRGANQPQHF. CDR3 in DNA: TGTGCCAGCACCGGGACAGGGAGAGGCGCCAATCAGCCCCAGCATTTT.

Many counts were recorded for this clonotype. The chain is built from TRBV30 and TRBJ2-1; D is ambiguous. The V and J ends lost 2 bases and 8 bases respectively, with 7 bases between them. Germline-derived CDR1 and CDR2 are GTSNPN and SVGIG (reference sequence). The CDR3 consists of 11 residues. The CDR3 DNA follows: TGTGCCTGGAGTCCTACACATGAGCAGTTCTTC. Amino acids: CAWSPTHEQFF.

This clonotype was recorded many times. The chain uses TRBV28 and TRBJ2-7; 11 positions match TRBD1. CDR3 size: 13 residues. Germline-derived CDR1 and CDR2 are MDHEN and SYDVKM. With 9 bases clipped from V and 3 bases from J, the junction kept 4 bases outside the gene matches. This chain's CDR3 is CASGTGGVYEQYF. For the CDR3, the DNA is TGTGCCAGTGGGACAGGGGGTGTCTACGAGCAGTACTTC.

This chain connects TRBV19 to TRBJ2-7, with D perhaps TRBD1 (6 bases). The CDR3 contains 15 residues. V gave up 4 bases and J gave up 6 bases, with 19 bases separating them. The germline gives CDR1 LNHDA, CDR2 SQIVND (reference sequence). The CDR3 bases are TGTGCCAGTAGTACCCAGCAGACAGGATACTGCGAGCAGTACTTC. It codes for CASSTQQTGYCEQYF.

V usage is TRBV5-6 and J usage is TRBJ1-4; D is uncertain. Trimming left V 4 bases short and J 10 bases short, with 11 bases between. In germline, CDR1 is SGHDT, CDR2 YYEEEE. The CDR3 sequence is 12 residues long. In DNA form, the CDR3 reads TGTGCCAGCAGCCCGACCAAAGGAAAACTGTTTTTT. Translation gives CASSPTKGKLFF. Drawing the rest from reference TRBV5-6 and TRBJ1-4, the complete variable domain is DAGVTQSPTHLIKTRGQQVTLRCSPKSGHDTVSWYQQALGQGPQFIFQYYEEEERQRGNFPDRFSGHQFPNYSSELNVNALLLGDSALYLCASSPTKGKLFFGSGTQLSVL.

There are a few counts of this clonotype. The chain is built from TRBV6-2 or TRBV6-3 and TRBJ1-1, with D possibly TRBD1 on 5 matching bases. Trimming stripped 10 bases from V and 1 base from J, with 16 bases between. The CDR3 contains 14 residues. Germline loops: CDR1 MNHEY, CDR2 SVGEGT. The CDR3: CANSLQGKNTEAFF. DNA for the CDR3: TGTGCCAACAGCCTTCAGGGCAAGAACACTGAAGCTTTCTTT.

This clonotype was counted at least ten times. V usage is TRBV2 and J usage is TRBJ2-7, with TRBD1 matching over 10 bases. V gave up 11 bases and J gave up 5 bases; unmatched junction bases: 9. Looked up from germline, CDR1 is SNHLY and CDR2 is FYNNEI. The CDR3 covers 13 residues. This CDR3 is CACSGTGDDEQYF. DNA of the CDR3: TGTGCCTGCTCCGGGACAGGGGACGACGAGCAGTACTTC. Full variable domain (missing parts from reference TRBV2 and TRBJ2-7): EPEVTQTPSHQVTQMGQEVILRCVPISNHLYFYWYRQILGQKVEFLVSFYNNEISEKSEIFDDQFSVERPDGSNFTLKIRSTKLEDSAMYFCACSGTGDDEQYFGPGTRLTVT.

Many counts were recorded for this clonotype. This chain uses TRBV15 with TRBJ2-5; 7 bases are a match to TRBD2. This CDR3 contains 13 residues. CDR1 is LNHNV, CDR2 YYDKDF, per germline (reference sequence). V was clipped by 1 base and J by 4 bases; unmatched bases: 0. The CDR3 nucleotides read TGTGCCACCAGCAGAGGGGGGGGAGAGACCCAGTACTTC. Translated: CATSRGGGETQYF.

The sample holds many counts of this clonotype. The chain employs TRBV6-1 and TRBJ2-5; 7 bases fit TRBD1. CDR1 and CDR2 from the germline V gene are MNHNS and SASEGT. The CDR3 is made up of 15 amino acids. V dropped 7 bases and J dropped 2; count of bases not matched to a gene: 10. The CDR3 coding sequence is TGTGCCAGCAAATCACCCTCGGGACAGCAAGAGACCCAGTACTTC. Its translation is CASKSPSGQQETQYF.

The rearrangement joins TRBV5-5 to TRBJ2-6, with D perhaps assigned TRBD1 or TRBD2 (5 bases each). From germline, CDR1 is SGHKS and CDR2 YYEKEE (reference sequence). V lost 0 bases to trimming and J lost 0 bases, with 13 bases between them. CDR3 size: 18 residues. The CDR3 coding sequence is TGTGCCAGCAGCTTGGGTGGGGGTCCCCCCTCTGGGGCCAACGTCCTGACTTTC. Protein sequence: CASSLGGGPPSGANVLTF.

This clonotype was observed a handful of times. This chain uses TRBV7-9 with TRBJ1-5; 7 positions agree with TRBD1. V dropped 5 bases and J dropped 5; count of bases not matched to a gene: 3. Germline V gene sequence: CDR1 SEHNR, CDR2 FQNEAQ (reference sequence). This CDR3 has 13 residues. CDR3 residues: CASSKTGDQPQHF. The CDR3 DNA sequence: TGTGCCAGCAGCAAAACAGGGGATCAGCCCCAGCATTTT.

The chain is built from TRBV11-2 and TRBJ2-7; either TRBD1 or TRBD2 may supply D (5 bases each). Trimming took off 5 bases at V and 5 bases at J, with 16 bases between the two ends. The CDR3 runs to 14 residues. In germline, CDR1 is SGHAT, CDR2 FQNNGV. DNA of the CDR3: TGTGCCAGCAGCAAACCGGGGCCGAGGAACGAGCAGTACTTC. Protein product: CASSKPGPRNEQYF.

This clonotype has at least ten counts. The rearrangement joins TRBV6-1 to TRBJ2-2, with D unresolved. The CDR3 is 15 amino acids. V lost 5 bases to trimming and J lost 4 bases, with 14 bases between them. CDR1 is MNHNS and CDR2 is SASEGT in the germline V gene. DNA for the CDR3: TGTGCCAGCAGTCCCACACGGCCCGGCACCGGGGAGCTGTTTTTT. As protein: CASSPTRPGTGELFF.

There are a few counts of this clonotype. The junction and the germline gene differ at one end; a read error may be behind it. The rearrangement joins TRBV7-9 to TRBJ2-1; TRBD2 agrees at 10 bases. In germline, CDR1 is SEHNR, CDR2 FQNEAQ (reference sequence). The length of the CDR3 is 20 residues. CDR3 bases: TGTGCCAGCAGCTCCCCGCGGGGAGCGGGAGGGGTGGAGGCATACAATAAGCAGTTCTTC. Translated: CASSSPRGAGGVEAYNKQFF.